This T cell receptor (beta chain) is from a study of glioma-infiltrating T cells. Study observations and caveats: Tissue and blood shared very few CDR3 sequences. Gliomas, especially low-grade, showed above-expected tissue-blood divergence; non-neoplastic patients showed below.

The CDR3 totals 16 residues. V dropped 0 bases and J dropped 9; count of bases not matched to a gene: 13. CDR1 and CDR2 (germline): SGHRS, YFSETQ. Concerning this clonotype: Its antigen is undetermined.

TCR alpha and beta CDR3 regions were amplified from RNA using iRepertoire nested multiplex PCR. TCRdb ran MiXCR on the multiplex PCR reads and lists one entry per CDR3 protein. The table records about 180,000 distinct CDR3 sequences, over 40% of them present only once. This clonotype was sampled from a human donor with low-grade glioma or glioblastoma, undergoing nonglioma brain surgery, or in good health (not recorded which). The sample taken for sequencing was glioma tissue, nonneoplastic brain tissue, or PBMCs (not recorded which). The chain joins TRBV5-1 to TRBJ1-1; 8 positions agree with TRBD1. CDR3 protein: CASSLEGQGSLFKAFF. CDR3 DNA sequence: TGCGCCAGCAGCTTGGAAGGACAGGGAAGCTTATTTAAAGCTTTCTTT. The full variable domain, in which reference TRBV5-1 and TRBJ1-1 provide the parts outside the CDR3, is KAGVTQTPRYLIKTRGQQVTLSCSPISGHRSVSWYQQTPGQGLQFLFEYFSETQRNKGNFPGRFSGRQFSNSRSEMNVSTLELGDSALYLCASSLEGQGSLFKAFFGQGTRLTVV.